This TCR beta chain was found in a study of cytomegalovirus exposure and HLA in healthy donors. General study results and limits: Per a prior analysis, the majority of TCR beta V segments were productive roughly 87% or roughly 30% of the time. V- and J-gene trimming of TCR beta was linked (in a later analysis) to a missense DCLRE1C variant. Reportedly, diagnosis of cytomegalovirus status by the classifier showed high specificity and sensitivity.

Note on this clone: No antigen is known for it.

The V end lost 5 bases, the J end lost 0 bases, and 11 bases lay between the germline ends. Germline assignment: CDR1 MNHNS and CDR2 SASEGT. This CDR3 has 15 amino acids. Everyone who donated was a healthy bone marrow donor. In the PCR, 60 Vbeta and 13 Jbeta primers were used. TCRdb's copy holds only in-frame clones and misses some; the assay was immunoSEQ multiplex PCR. The sample carries 120,000 or so clones, about two thirds recorded once. The TCR comes from a man in his thirties or forties in good health and CMV-seronegative. Material: PBMCs. The chain combines TRBV6-1 with TRBJ1-5; D gene unclear. The CDR3 reads CASSLGAYSNQPQHF. The CDR3 coding sequence is TGTGCCAGCAGTCTCGGTGCTTATAGCAATCAGCCCCAGCATTTT.